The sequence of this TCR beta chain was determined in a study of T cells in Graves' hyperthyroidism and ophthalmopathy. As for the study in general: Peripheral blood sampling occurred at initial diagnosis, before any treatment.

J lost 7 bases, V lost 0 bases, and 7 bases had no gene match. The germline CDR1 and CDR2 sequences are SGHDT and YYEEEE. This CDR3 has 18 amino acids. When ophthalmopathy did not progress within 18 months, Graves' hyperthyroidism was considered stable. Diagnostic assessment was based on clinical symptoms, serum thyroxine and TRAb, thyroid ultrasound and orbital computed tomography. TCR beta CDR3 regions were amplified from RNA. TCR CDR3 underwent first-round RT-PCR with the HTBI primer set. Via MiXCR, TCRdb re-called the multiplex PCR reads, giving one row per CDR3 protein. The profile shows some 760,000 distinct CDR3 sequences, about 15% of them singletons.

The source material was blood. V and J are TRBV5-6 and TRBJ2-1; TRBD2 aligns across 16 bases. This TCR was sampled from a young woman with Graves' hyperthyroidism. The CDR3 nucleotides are TGTGCCAGCAGCTTGGACTGGGGACTAGCGGGAGGGAAGAATGAGCAGTTCTTC. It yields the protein CASSLDWGLAGGKNEQFF. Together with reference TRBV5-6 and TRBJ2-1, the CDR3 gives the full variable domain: DAGVTQSPTHLIKTRGQQVTLRCSPKSGHDTVSWYQQALGQGPQFIFQYYEEEERQRGNFPDRFSGHQFPNYSSELNVNALLLGDSALYLCASSLDWGLAGGKNEQFFGPGTRLTVL.